These 21 T cell receptor beta chains share one sample of origin, sequenced in a study of T-cell reconstitution after alpha-beta-depleted transplantation in children. A library of TCRbeta sequences, prepared with unique molecular identifiers, was generated. Via MiXCR, TCRdb re-called the PCR reads, giving one row per CDR3 protein. The sample consists of 500,000 to 600,000 distinct CDR3 sequences, about 31% of them appearing once. Sequenced here: PBMCs from the stem cell graft donor, sampled from the stem cell graft. The receptors shown here come from a human donor who donated a stem cell graft to a child with aplastic anemia.

This chain links TRBV5-1 with TRBJ1-1; 7 bases map to TRBD1. The J segment lost 5 bases and the V segment lost 0 bases, leaving 7 bases of the junction unmatched. The germline CDR1 and CDR2 sequences are SGHRS and YFSETQ. CDR3 size: 15 residues. The CDR3 spells CASSLAGGQGTEAFF. The CDR3 DNA follows: TGCGCCAGCAGCTTGGCAGGGGGTCAGGGGACTGAAGCTTTCTTT.

This clonotype has only a few counts. This chain links TRBV5-4 with TRBJ1-1; 8 bases agree with TRBD1. The V segment lost 4 bases and the J segment 8 bases; nucleotides outside the gene matches: 7. Germline CDR1 is SGHNT and CDR2 is YYREEE (reference sequence). This CDR3 is built from 13 residues. This CDR3 is CASSPDRVGEAFF. The CDR3 bases are TGTGCCAGCAGCCCGGACAGGGTTGGAGAAGCTTTCTTT.

This clonotype was counted between two and nine times. The J gene is TRBJ1-1, the V gene TRBV29-1, with D unresolved. The CDR3 has 13 amino acids. The germline V gene has CDR1 SQVTM and CDR2 ANQGSEA. Trimming removed 3 bases from V and 0 bases from J, with 8 bases in between. As DNA, the CDR3 is TGCAGCGTTGAGAGCAGCATGAACACTGAAGCTTTCTTT. It codes for CSVESSMNTEAFF. The whole variable domain, remainder taken from reference TRBV29-1 and TRBJ1-1, is SAVISQKPSRDICQRGTSLTIQCQVDSQVTMMFWYRQQPGQSLTLIATANQGSEATYESGFVIDKFPISRPNLTFSTLTVSNMSPEDSSIYLCSVESSMNTEAFFGQGTRLTVV.

The V call is TRBV5-1, the J call TRBJ1-2; D is uncertain. CDR1 and CDR2 (germline): SGHRS, YFSETQ. The V end was cut by 3 bases, the J end by 8 bases, with 11 bases between. The CDR3 totals 12 residues. The CDR3 DNA reads TGCGCCAGCAGCTCAGACATTGCCGGCTACACCTTC. Translated: CASSSDIAGYTF.

The CDR3 coding sequence is TGCAGCGTTGAGGGGGTTGGGGATCAGCCCCAGCATTTT. Residues: CSVEGVGDQPQHF. V and J are TRBV29-1 and TRBJ1-5, with a tentative D call TRBD1 (5 bases). The V and J ends lost 3 bases and 5 bases respectively, with 11 bases between them. The CDR3 covers 13 residues. Germline loops: CDR1 SQVTM, CDR2 ANQGSEA.

The chain couples TRBV30 to TRBJ2-5; 7 positions match TRBD1. The CDR3 runs to 14 residues. Per germline, CDR1 GTSNPN and CDR2 SVGIG (reference sequence). V gave up 2 bases and J gave up 4 bases; unmatched junction bases: 7. The CDR3 here is CAWSLTGSTETQYF. In DNA form, the CDR3 reads TGTGCCTGGAGTCTGACAGGGTCTACAGAGACCCAGTACTTC.

The CDR3 DNA is TGCGCCAGCAGCCCAACTACTACTAACACCGGGGAGCTGTTTTTT. Its translation: CASSPTTTNTGELFF. The gene calls are TRBV5-1 and TRBJ2-2; D ambiguous. The CDR3 sequence is 15 residues long. Germline loops: CDR1 SGHRS, CDR2 YFSETQ. The V end lost 4 bases, the J end lost 2 bases, and 12 bases lay between the germline ends.

V usage is TRBV4-3 and J usage is TRBJ1-1; D is unclear. Germline V gives CDR1 LGHNA, CDR2 YSLEER. The CDR3 contains 13 residues. The V gene lost 0 bases and the J gene lost 11 bases, with 13 bases spanning the gap. The CDR3 DNA sequence: TGCGCCAGCAGCCAAGATGGGCTTAAAGTCGCTTTCTTT. This encodes CASSQDGLKVAFF.

The chain employs TRBV6-1 and TRBJ2-2; TRBD2 matches 13 bases. The CDR3 has 18 amino acids. Trimming removed 5 bases from V and 5 bases from J; junction bases left unmatched: 11. Germline CDR1 and CDR2: MNHNS and SASEGT. CDR3 sequence (DNA): TGTGCCAGCAGTCTCCGGACTAGCGGGAGAGGCGGGACCGGGGAGCTGTTTTTT. It yields the protein CASSLRTSGRGGTGELFF.

CDR3 in amino acids: CASSRQLFYGYTF. For the CDR3, the DNA is TGTGCCAGCAGCCGACAGCTCTTCTATGGCTACACCTTC. This rearrangement joins TRBV12-3 or TRBV12-4 to TRBJ1-2; D possibly corresponds to TRBD1 (5 bases). This CDR3 has 13 residues. V was clipped by 6 bases and J by 4 bases, with 12 bases between them.

The rearrangement joins TRBV7-9 to TRBJ2-7; D possibly corresponds to TRBD1 (7 bases). The CDR3 consists of 15 residues. CDR1 and CDR2 (germline): SEHNR, FQNEAQ (reference sequence). The V and J ends lost 5 bases and 1 base respectively, with 15 bases between them. CDR3 amino acids: CASSPYQGGSYEQYF. The CDR3 DNA reads as TGTGCCAGCAGCCCCTATCAGGGGGGTTCCTACGAGCAGTACTTC. Using reference TRBV7-9 and TRBJ2-7 for the parts outside the CDR3, the full variable domain is DTGVSQNPRHKITKRGQNVTFRCDPISEHNRLYWYRQTLGQGPEFLTYFQNEAQLEKSRLLSDRFSAERPKGSFSTLEIQRTEQGDSAMYLCASSPYQGGSYEQYFGPGTRLTVT.

This rearrangement joins TRBV5-1 to TRBJ2-7; 7 bases map to TRBD1. V was pared by 0 bases and J by 3 bases, with 3 bases of the junction left unmatched. The CDR3 is 14 amino acids. Germline lookup yields CDR1 SGHRS and CDR2 YFSETQ. The CDR3 DNA follows: TGCGCCAGCAGCTTGGTAGGGGGCTACTACGAGCAGTACTTC. Protein product: CASSLVGGYYEQYF. The variable domain in full, with the rest retrieved from reference TRBV5-1 and TRBJ2-7, is KAGVTQTPRYLIKTRGQQVTLSCSPISGHRSVSWYQQTPGQGLQFLFEYFSETQRNKGNFPGRFSGRQFSNSRSEMNVSTLELGDSALYLCASSLVGGYYEQYFGPGTRLTVT.

This clonotype was recorded a few times. The J gene is TRBJ2-1, the V gene TRBV7-8; 8 bases align to TRBD2. V shed 3 bases, J shed 10 bases, and the junction held 11 bases outside the gene matches. The CDR3 runs to 15 residues. In germline, CDR1 is SGHVS, CDR2 FQNEAQ. This CDR3 is CASSFGREAGREQFF. CDR3 bases: TGTGCCAGCAGCTTCGGGCGGGAGGCCGGGAGGGAGCAGTTCTTC.

This clonotype has just a few counts. V gene TRBV20-1 combines with J gene TRBJ2-1; D is uncertain. Trimming left V 3 bases short and J 9 bases short, with 18 bases between. In germline, CDR1 is DFQATT, CDR2 SNEGSKA (reference sequence). The CDR3 extends over 14 amino acids. The CDR3 DNA follows: TGCAGTGCTAGCCTTTCTATCTTAGTGGGTGAGCAGTTCTTC. Amino acids: CSASLSILVGEQFF.

The V gene is TRBV18, the J gene TRBJ1-1, with D hard to call. CDR3 length: 16 amino acids. CDR1 KGHSH and CDR2 LQKENI come from the germline V gene. Deletions cut 0 bases from V and 4 bases from J, with 15 bases between. Here the CDR3 reads CASSPPVKDLGTEAFF. DNA of the CDR3: TGTGCCAGCTCACCACCGGTTAAGGATCTAGGCACTGAAGCTTTCTTT.

The chain uses TRBV28 and TRBJ2-3; 9 nucleotides agree with TRBD2. The CDR3 totals 15 residues. Germline V gene data show CDR1 as MDHEN and CDR2 as SYDVKM. Germline trimming cut 6 bases from V and 4 bases from J; bases unmatched to any gene: 8. CDR3 protein: CASSVGTSISDTQYF. CDR3 nucleotides: TGTGCCAGCAGCGTTGGGACTAGCATATCAGATACGCAGTATTTT.

The V call is TRBV9, the J call TRBJ1-1, with D perhaps TRBD1 (5 bases). The CDR3 totals 15 residues. Germline assignment: CDR1 SGDLS and CDR2 YYNGEE. The V end was cut by 3 bases, the J end by 1 base, with 13 bases between. This CDR3 reads CASSAGSRGNTEAFF. The CDR3 DNA reads as TGTGCCAGCAGCGCTGGGAGTAGGGGGAACACTGAAGCTTTCTTT.

This clonotype occurred a few times. The chain joins TRBV20-1 to TRBJ2-3; D not certain. Between the trimmed V and J ends, which lost 6 bases and 0 bases, there was a span of 13 bases. The length of the CDR3 is 14 residues. Germline CDR1 and CDR2: DFQATT and SNEGSKA (reference sequence). The CDR3 DNA reads TGCAGTGCCCCCAGATCCCCTAGCACAGATACGCAGTATTTT. Translation: CSAPRSPSTDTQYF.

This clonotype was seen only a few times. V and J are TRBV18 and TRBJ1-3; D might be TRBD1 (5 bases). The germline V gene has CDR1 KGHSH and CDR2 LQKENI. The V gene lost 3 bases and the J gene lost 4 bases, with 16 bases spanning the gap. The CDR3 has 16 amino acids. CDR3 DNA: TGTGCCAGCTCACCCCCCGGGACCGACGGGGGAAACACCATATATTTT. It codes for CASSPPGTDGGNTIYF.

The chain combines TRBV7-2 with TRBJ2-3; perhaps TRBD1 as D (5 bases). V lost 8 bases and J 7 bases, leaving 19 bases between the germline ends. Germline V gene sequence: CDR1 SGHTA, CDR2 FQGNSA. The CDR3 contains 14 residues. CDR3 sequence (DNA): TGTGCCAGCCAGTCGAGTCTCAGGGTAAATACGCAGTATTTT. Translation: CASQSSLRVNTQYF.

The chain links TRBV19 to TRBJ1-2; D perhaps matches TRBD1 (5 bases). Germline assignment: CDR1 LNHDA and CDR2 SQIVND (reference sequence). This CDR3 is 15 amino acids long. The V and J ends lost 0 bases and 6 bases respectively, with 14 bases between them. CDR3 in amino acids: CASSIDNNGADGYTF. CDR3 DNA: TGTGCCAGTAGTATAGATAATAACGGGGCCGATGGCTACACCTTC.